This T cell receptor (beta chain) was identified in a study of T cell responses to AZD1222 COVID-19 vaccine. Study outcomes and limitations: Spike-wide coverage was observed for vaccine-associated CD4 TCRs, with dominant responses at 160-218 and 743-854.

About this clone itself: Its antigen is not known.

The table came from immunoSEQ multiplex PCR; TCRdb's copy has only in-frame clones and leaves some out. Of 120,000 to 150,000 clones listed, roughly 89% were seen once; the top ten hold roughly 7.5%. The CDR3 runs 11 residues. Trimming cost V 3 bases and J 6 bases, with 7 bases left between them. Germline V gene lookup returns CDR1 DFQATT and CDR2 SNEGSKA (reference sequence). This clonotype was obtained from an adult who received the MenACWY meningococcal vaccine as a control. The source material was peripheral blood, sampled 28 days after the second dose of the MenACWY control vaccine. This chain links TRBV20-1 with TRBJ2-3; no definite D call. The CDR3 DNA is TGCAGTGCTAGCATCTTGGATACGCAGTATTTT. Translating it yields CSASILDTQYF.